The 5 T cell receptor beta chains presented below share a single source sample, sequenced in a study of OX40 agonist ivuxolimab in advanced cancers. Sequencing used immunoSEQ multiplex PCR; TCRdb keeps in-frame clones, though not all of them. The sample comprises some 79,000 clones, about 90% of which are singletons, and roughly 0.44% rests with the top ten. The sequencing here drew on CD4+ or CD8+ T cells sorted from blood, taken in a trial of the OX40 agonist ivuxolimab. These receptors were taken from an adult with an advanced solid tumor such as melanoma, head and neck, liver or kidney cancer.

The chain has TRBV5-4 and TRBJ2-3; 9 nucleotides agree with TRBD2. There are 15 residues in the CDR3. The germline V gene has CDR1 SGHNT and CDR2 YYREEE (reference sequence). Trimming removed 3 bases from V and 6 bases from J; junction bases left unmatched: 8. The DNA of the CDR3 is TGTGCCAGCAGCTCGGTAGCTACTAGCGGGGATACGCAGTATTTT. It yields the protein CASSSVATSGDTQYF. The full variable domain, in which reference TRBV5-4 and TRBJ2-3 provide the parts outside the CDR3, is ETGVTQSPTHLIKTRGQQVTLRCSSQSGHNTVSWYQQALGQGPQFIFQYYREEENGRGNFPPRFSGLQFPNYSSELNVNALELDDSALYLCASSSVATSGDTQYFGPGTRLTVL.

The chain combines TRBV9 with TRBJ2-2; tentatively, D is TRBD2 (6 bases). Trimming removed 0 bases at V and 4 bases at J, with 10 bases between. From germline, CDR1 is SGDLS and CDR2 YYNGEE. This CDR3 is built from 15 residues. Here the CDR3 DNA reads TGTGCCAGCAGCGTAGTCGGGGGAGGCACCGGGGAGCTGTTTTTT. This sequence encodes CASSVVGGGTGELFF.

The CDR3 region is CASSSRRGQGLGQPQHF. CDR3 nucleotides: TGTGCCAGCAGTTCCCGAAGGGGCCAGGGGTTAGGTCAGCCCCAGCATTTT. The chain combines TRBV5-5 with TRBJ1-5, with D possibly being TRBD1 (6 bases). Trimming stripped 5 bases from V and 6 bases from J, with 24 bases between. The germline CDR1 and CDR2 sequences are SGHKS and YYEKEE (reference sequence). This CDR3 spans 17 amino acids.

The gene calls are TRBV7-9 and TRBJ1-1; D not resolved. Trimming took 1 base from V and 6 from J, leaving 9 bases between them. The CDR3 has 13 residues. CDR1 SEHNR and CDR2 FQNEAQ come from the germline V gene (reference sequence). CDR3 sequence reads: CASSLGAGAEAFF. DNA for the CDR3: TGTGCCAGCAGCTTAGGAGCCGGGGCTGAAGCTTTCTTT.

The genes are TRBV5-6 and TRBJ2-7; no firm D call. V shed 2 bases and J shed 9 bases, with 9 bases lying between them. CDR1 and CDR2 from the germline V gene are SGHDT and YYEEEE. This CDR3 has 11 amino acids. The CDR3 protein is CASSLGSGQYF. For the CDR3, the DNA is TGTGCCAGCAGCTTAGGGTCGGGGCAGTACTTC.